The 20 T cell receptor beta chains below come from one sample, sequenced in a study of T cells in Graves' hyperthyroidism and ophthalmopathy. Regions amplified from RNA transcripts were the TCR beta CDR3 regions. During a first-round RT-PCR of the TCR CDR3, the HTBI primer set was used. One entry per CDR3 protein, called by TCRdb with MiXCR from the multiplex PCR reads. The sample lists roughly 510,000 distinct CDR3 sequences, more than 20% occurring once. Sample: blood. These receptors all come from a man between 18 and 35 years old with Graves' hyperthyroidism.

In regard to this clonotype: This clone may be a read error of a much larger clone one base away. The rearrangement links TRBV9 to TRBJ1-1; no clear D gene. The CDR3 spans 16 residues. Germline values: CDR1 SGDLS, CDR2 YYNGEE. The CDR3: CASSPRPTVANTEACF. The CDR3 DNA sequence: TGTGCCAGCAGCCCCCGGCCGACCGTGGCGAACACTGAAGCTTGCTTT.

The genes are TRBV12-3 or TRBV12-4 and TRBJ2-4; TRBD1 matches at 7 bases. This CDR3 is 15 amino acids long. V lost 5 bases to trimming and J lost 2 bases; unmatched junction nucleotides: 6. The CDR3 region has the DNA TGTGCCAGCAGTCGTCTGGGACAGTCCAAAAACATTCAGTACTTC. It yields the protein CASSRLGQSKNIQYF.

This clonotype was counted a single time. The chain is built from TRBV6-5 and TRBJ2-2; D remains ambiguous. The CDR3 spans 15 residues. The V end lost 2 bases, the J end lost 1 base, and 8 bases lay between the germline ends. The germline CDR1 and CDR2 sequences are MNHEY and SVGAGI. The CDR3: CASSYRTVNTGELFF. As DNA, the CDR3 is TGTGCCAGCAGTTACCGGACCGTGAACACCGGGGAGCTGTTTTTT.

This clonotype was seen ten or more times. The genes are TRBV29-1 and TRBJ1-2, with D possibly matching TRBD1 (5 bases). Germline CDR1 SQVTM, CDR2 ANQGSEA. This CDR3 has 14 residues. The ends were cut back, 2 bases at V and 5 bases at J, with 15 bases in the middle. CDR3: CSVEPAGQGYGYTF. As DNA, the CDR3 is TGCAGCGTTGAACCAGCAGGGCAGGGATATGGCTACACCTTC.

This clonotype was found many times. The gene calls are TRBV6-5 and TRBJ2-7; tentatively, D is TRBD2 (6 bases). Germline values: CDR1 MNHEY, CDR2 SVGAGI. With 0 bases removed from V and 0 bases from J, the gap between germline ends came to 9 bases. The CDR3 runs 15 residues. The CDR3 here is CASSYSLGLSYEQYF. Here the CDR3 DNA reads TGTGCCAGCAGTTACTCACTGGGACTCTCCTACGAGCAGTACTTC.

A few counts support this clonotype. This sequence joins TRBV4-1 and TRBJ1-1; D ambiguous. Trimming stripped 1 base from V and 0 bases from J, with 9 bases between. CDR3 length: 15 amino acids. The germline V gene has CDR1 MGHRA and CDR2 YSYEKL. CDR3 coding DNA: TGCGCCAGCAGCCAAGCATGGCAAGTGAACACTGAAGCTTTCTTT. This gives the protein CASSQAWQVNTEAFF.

CDR3 region: CACEGQPNTEAFF. In DNA form, the CDR3 reads TGTGCTTGTGAGGGACAGCCGAACACTGAAGCTTTCTTT. The rearrangement links TRBV30 to TRBJ1-1; 7 bases are shared with TRBD1. Germline CDR1 and CDR2: GTSNPN and SVGIG (reference sequence). This CDR3 is built from 13 residues.

The genes are TRBV7-8 and TRBJ2-2; the D is unclear. V was clipped by 5 bases and J by 6 bases, with 10 bases between them. CDR1 SGHVS and CDR2 FQNEAQ come from the germline V gene. The CDR3 extends over 13 amino acids. CDR3: CASSAPGAGELFF. The CDR3 DNA reads TGTGCCAGCAGCGCCCCTGGGGCCGGGGAGCTGTTTTTT.

J is TRBJ2-2 and V is TRBV10-3, with D perhaps TRBD2 (6 bases). CDR1 ENHRY and CDR2 SYGVKD come from the germline V gene. V lost 7 bases and J lost 0, with 9 bases in between. CDR3 length: 14 amino acids. As DNA, the CDR3 is TGTGCCATCAAGCTAGCGTCGAACACCGGGGAGCTGTTTTTT. It codes for CAIKLASNTGELFF.

The chain carries TRBV6-5 and TRBJ1-3, with 8 positions matching TRBD1. The CDR3 has 15 residues. Looked up from germline, CDR1 is MNHEY and CDR2 is SVGAGI. V lost 4 bases, J lost 5 bases, and 7 bases stayed unmatched. CDR3 in amino acids: CASSLTGEGRNTIYF. CDR3 bases: TGTGCCAGCAGTTTGACAGGGGAGGGTAGAAACACCATATATTTT.

Concerning this clonotype: A much larger clone sits a single nucleotide away, making a read error possible. The V call is TRBV6-2 or TRBV6-3, the J call TRBJ2-7; maybe TRBD1 (6 bases). The CDR3 loop spans 16 amino acids. Germline CDR1 and CDR2: MNHEY and SVGEGT. Trimming removed 4 bases at V and 3 bases at J, with 19 bases between. The CDR3: CASSFILGAPIYEQYF. CDR3 bases: TGTGCCAGCAGTTTCATTTTGGGGGCCCCCATCTACGAGCAGTACTTC.

On this clonotype itself: One base away lies a much larger clone, so this may be a sequencing read error. The CDR3 carries no conserved terminal phenylalanine or tryptophan, so it likely arises from a read error. The chain couples TRBV5-1 to TRBJ1-2, with D possibly being TRBD1 (5 bases). Trimming pared 3 bases from V and 6 bases from J, leaving 12 bases between. This CDR3 is built from 13 residues. Germline V gene sequence: CDR1 SGHRS, CDR2 YFSETQ. This CDR3 is CASSWTPANGYTV. The CDR3 DNA sequence: TGCGCCAGCAGCTGGACACCCGCTAATGGCTACACCGTC.

This clonotype was observed a single time. This sequence joins TRBV6-1 and TRBJ1-2; D not certain. V was trimmed by 3 bases and J by 8 bases, leaving 13 bases between them. The CDR3 is 13 residues long. Germline V gives CDR1 MNHNS, CDR2 SASEGT. For the CDR3, the DNA is TGTGCCAGCAGTGAGGTCTCTCCCTACGGCTACACCTTC. It codes for CASSEVSPYGYTF.

V usage is TRBV6-1 and J usage is TRBJ1-2; the match to TRBD1 covers 7 bases. The germline gives CDR1 MNHNS, CDR2 SASEGT. The CDR3 runs 14 residues. Losses at the gene ends were 5 bases for V and 1 base for J; bases not matched to a gene: 4. In DNA form, the CDR3 reads TGTGCCAGCAGTAGGGGACAGCATAACTATGGCTACACCTTC. Translated, it gives CASSRGQHNYGYTF.

This clonotype was recorded a few times. The DNA of the CDR3 is TGTGCCAGTAGTACCGGACAGGGAAAGTACTTC. This codes for CASSTGQGKYF. The V gene is TRBV19, the J gene TRBJ2-5, with 8 nucleotides matching TRBD1. The CDR3 totals 11 residues. With 4 bases clipped from V and 12 bases from J, the junction kept 4 bases outside the gene matches. The germline CDR1 and CDR2 sequences are LNHDA and SQIVND (reference sequence).

To note about this clonotype: A clone one base away is much larger, so this may be a read error. The chain links TRBV10-3 to TRBJ1-1; a possible D gene is TRBD1 (6 bases). This CDR3 is 13 amino acids long. From germline, CDR1 is ENHRY and CDR2 SYGVKD. The CDR3 spells CAILGHLNTESFF. The CDR3 DNA reads TGTGCCATTCTGGGACACCTGAACACTGAATCTTTCTTT.

This clonotype came up many times. In DNA, the CDR3 is TGTGCCAGTAAGAGGGGGCGCGGCTATGGCTACACCTTC. Protein product: CASKRGRGYGYTF. The genes are TRBV19 and TRBJ1-2; 7 bases fit TRBD1. CDR3 length: 13 amino acids. The trim removed 7 bases at V and 4 bases at J, leaving 6 bases unmatched. The germline V gene encodes CDR1 LNHDA and CDR2 SQIVND (reference sequence).

A few counts support this clonotype. The gene calls are TRBV12-3 or TRBV12-4 and TRBJ1-5, with 9 positions matching TRBD1. The CDR3 totals 17 residues. V dropped 5 bases and J dropped 3; count of bases not matched to a gene: 11. In nucleotides, the CDR3 is TGTGCCAGCAGTGATCGCAAAACAGGGGGCGACAATCAGCCCCAGCATTTT. Translating it yields CASSDRKTGGDNQPQHF.

The sample holds one count of this clonotype. One end of the junction does not line up with germline, which may come from a read error. The chain combines TRBV20-1 with TRBJ1-5; D not certain. CDR1 DFQATT and CDR2 SNEGSKA come from the germline V gene (reference sequence). The CDR3 runs to 14 residues. Here the CDR3 DNA reads TGCAGTGCTAGAGATCGAATGGGAAATCGGCCCCAGCATTTT. Its translation: CSARDRMGNRPQHF.

Ten or more counts support this clonotype. The rearrangement uses TRBV12-5 and TRBJ1-1; D gene ambiguous. The CDR3 has 11 amino acids. The germline V and J ends were trimmed by 4 bases and 10 bases, with 10 bases remaining between them. CDR1 and CDR2 from the germline V gene are LGHNT and FRNRAP. The CDR3 coding sequence is TGTGCTAGTGGTTCGCTGGAGGGAGCTTTCTTT. It encodes CASGSLEGAFF.